The 18 T cell receptor beta chains in this list originate from one sample, sequenced in a study of OX40 agonist ivuxolimab in advanced cancers. The table came from immunoSEQ multiplex PCR; TCRdb's copy has only in-frame clones and leaves some out. Seen here are some 71,000 clones, around 90% observed once, and the top ten hold 13% to 15%. The sample was CD4+ or CD8+ T cells sorted from blood, taken in a trial of the OX40 agonist ivuxolimab. These receptors all stem from an adult with an advanced solid tumor such as melanoma, head and neck, liver or kidney cancer.

The chain links TRBV10-1 to TRBJ2-1; D is unresolved. V gave up 3 bases and J gave up 5 bases, with 11 bases separating them. CDR1 is WNHNN and CDR2 is SYGVQD in the germline V gene (reference sequence). There are 14 residues in the CDR3. The CDR3 here is CASSDSGPNNEQFF. The CDR3 region has the DNA TGCGCCAGCAGTGATTCAGGCCCAAACAATGAGCAGTTCTTC.

The chain employs TRBV13 and TRBJ2-7; 8 positions match TRBD2. CDR3 length equals 12 residues. The trim removed 2 bases at V and 9 bases at J, leaving 3 bases unmatched. In germline, CDR1 is PRHDT, CDR2 FYEKMQ (reference sequence). The CDR3 loop is CASSLSREVQYF. The CDR3 DNA reads TGTGCCAGCAGCTTATCGCGGGAGGTGCAGTACTTC.

V is TRBV14 and J is TRBJ2-7; D could derive from TRBD1 or TRBD2 (5 bases each). CDR1 SGHDN and CDR2 FVKESK come from the germline V gene. The CDR3 has 15 residues. V was pared by 1 base and J by 2 bases, with 12 bases between. The CDR3 spells CASSQAGSPPYEQYF. The DNA for the CDR3 is TGTGCCAGCAGCCAAGCAGGGAGCCCCCCCTACGAGCAGTACTTC.

The chain carries TRBV28 and TRBJ1-4; TRBD1 is a possible D gene (6 bases). Per germline, CDR1 MDHEN and CDR2 SYDVKM. The CDR3 length is 15 residues. With 5 bases removed from V and 6 bases from J, the gap between germline ends came to 16 bases. The CDR3 loop is CASSTNREVDEKLFF. CDR3 coding DNA: TGTGCCAGCAGTACAAACAGGGAGGTAGATGAAAAACTGTTTTTT.

The CDR3 spells CASSFRLAGDGEQYF. CDR3 in DNA: TGCGCCAGCAGCTTCAGACTAGCGGGAGATGGCGAGCAGTACTTC. The genes are TRBV5-1 and TRBJ2-7; 12 bases agree with TRBD2. V shed 2 bases, J shed 6 bases, and the junction held 6 bases outside the gene matches. The V gene's germline CDR1 is SGHRS and CDR2 YFSETQ. The CDR3 has 15 amino acids.

The V gene is TRBV7-9, the J gene TRBJ1-3; D possibly corresponds to TRBD1 (5 bases). CDR3 length: 16 amino acids. Germline CDR1 SEHNR, CDR2 FQNEAQ (reference sequence). Between the trimmed V and J ends, which lost 6 bases and 2 bases, there was a span of 17 bases. The chain's CDR3 is CASSTTGGLAGNTIYF. The CDR3 bases are TGTGCCAGCAGTACCACGGGGGGTCTAGCTGGAAACACCATATATTTT.

This chain joins TRBV16 and TRBJ2-7; D is unclear. The CDR3 has 13 amino acids. The V gene's germline CDR1 is KGHSY and CDR2 FQNENV. V was shortened by 3 bases and J by 3 bases, with 9 bases between the two germline ends. The CDR3: CASSQGKYYEQYF. In DNA, the CDR3 is TGTGCCAGCAGCCAGGGCAAATACTACGAGCAGTACTTC.

This clone came up once. The chain is built from TRBV5-5 and TRBJ2-3, with no clear D. Germline assignment: CDR1 SGHKS and CDR2 YYEKEE (reference sequence). V was pared by 1 base and J by 1 base, with 7 bases between. The CDR3 has 14 residues. The CDR3 loop reads CASSLWAGTDTQYF. The CDR3 DNA is TGTGCCAGCAGCTTGTGGGCAGGCACAGATACGCAGTATTTT.

The chain uses TRBV2 and TRBJ2-7, with 8 bases lining up with TRBD2. The germline V gene encodes CDR1 SNHLY and CDR2 FYNNEI. There are 16 residues in the CDR3. The V and J ends lost 6 bases and 4 bases, in that order; junction bases with no gene match: 14. CDR3 amino acids: CASRGATGTRPYEQYF. The CDR3 nucleotides read TGTGCCAGCAGGGGAGCTACCGGGACTAGACCTTACGAGCAGTACTTC.

V and J are TRBV5-6 and TRBJ2-2; D may be TRBD1 (5 bases). The CDR3 is made up of 16 amino acids. The V gene's germline CDR1 is SGHDT and CDR2 YYEEEE. V shed 0 bases and J shed 3 bases, with 12 bases lying between them. CDR3 DNA sequence: TGTGCCAGCAGCTTGGTAGGACATCCTTACACCGGGGAGCTGTTTTTT. It translates to CASSLVGHPYTGELFF.

In its sample, this clone was seen many times. This sequence joins TRBV11-2 and TRBJ2-7, with 10 bases identical to TRBD1. Germline V gene lookup returns CDR1 SGHAT and CDR2 FQNNGV. V was pared by 4 bases and J by 2 bases, with 8 bases of the junction left unmatched. CDR3 length: 16 residues. Written as DNA, the CDR3 is TGTGCCAGCAGCTCGACAGGGGGCCTACTCCCCTACGAGCAGTACTTC. It translates to CASSSTGGLLPYEQYF.

J is TRBJ2-3 and V is TRBV10-1, with TRBD1 as a possible D gene (7 bases). The CDR3 runs to 15 residues. Between the trimmed V and J ends, which lost 0 bases and 7 bases, there was a span of 14 bases. Per germline, CDR1 WNHNN and CDR2 SYGVQD (reference sequence). The CDR3 nucleotides read TGCGCCAGCAGTGAGTCGGAACAGGGGAGGTATACGCAGTATTTT. This codes for CASSESEQGRYTQYF.

The rearrangement joins TRBV9 to TRBJ2-3, with TRBD2 as a possible D gene (6 bases). Trimming took off 0 bases at V and 0 bases at J, with 14 bases between the two ends. Germline V gives CDR1 SGDLS, CDR2 YYNGEE. The CDR3 is made up of 17 amino acids. CDR3 sequence reads: CASSVAGSPFSTDTQYF. CDR3 nucleotide sequence: TGTGCCAGCAGCGTAGCCGGGAGCCCTTTTAGCACAGATACGCAGTATTTT.

This chain connects TRBV15 to TRBJ1-5, with a weak D call TRBD1 (6 bases). Germline V CDR1 and CDR2: LNHNV, YYDKDF (reference sequence). Trimming took off 10 bases at V and 3 bases at J, with 10 bases between the two ends. The CDR3 runs 12 residues. CDR3 sequence: CAIGQPNQPQHF. Here the CDR3 DNA reads TGTGCCATCGGACAGCCCAATCAGCCCCAGCATTTT. The full variable domain, completed using reference TRBV15 and TRBJ1-5, is DAMVIQNPRYQVTQFGKPVTLSCSQTLNHNVMYWYQQKSSQAPKLLFHYYDKDFNNEADTPDNFQSRRPNTSFCFLDIRSPGLGDTAMYLCAIGQPNQPQHFGDGTRLSIL.

The rearrangement links TRBV30 to TRBJ1-2; D gene uncertain. Trimming left V 1 base short and J 0 bases short, with 15 bases between. The germline gives CDR1 GTSNPN, CDR2 SVGIG (reference sequence). The CDR3 runs to 16 residues. The CDR3 region has the DNA TGTGCCTGGAGTGGCCCGAATACAGCATCTAACTATGGCTACACCTTC. It translates to CAWSGPNTASNYGYTF.

The V gene is TRBV6-6, the J gene TRBJ1-2, with 9 bases matching TRBD1. This CDR3 comprises 14 residues. Germline CDR1 MNHNY, CDR2 SVGAGI (reference sequence). The J segment lost 5 bases and the V segment lost 6 bases, leaving 7 bases of the junction unmatched. CDR3 in DNA: TGTGCCAGCAGCATAACAGGGGGCCAGTATGGCTACACCTTC. Translation gives CASSITGGQYGYTF.

V gene TRBV28 combines with J gene TRBJ1-5; no firm D call. Germline V gene lookup returns CDR1 MDHEN and CDR2 SYDVKM. Trimming removed 9 bases from V and 5 bases from J, with 14 bases in between. There are 13 residues in the CDR3. CDR3 amino acids: CASSPGRDQPQHF. In DNA form, the CDR3 reads TGTGCCAGTTCCCCCGGAAGGGATCAGCCCCAGCATTTT.

The rearrangement joins TRBV28 to TRBJ2-7; 9 bases map to TRBD1. Germline V gives CDR1 MDHEN, CDR2 SYDVKM. The CDR3 has 15 amino acids. Germline trimming cut 2 bases from V and 5 bases from J; bases unmatched to any gene: 7. The CDR3 bases are TGTGCCAGCAGTTTACGAGGGACAGGGAGTCACGAGCAGTACTTC. Translated: CASSLRGTGSHEQYF.